This T cell receptor (beta chain) was captured by sequencing in a study of T cell repertoires in cytomegalovirus infection. Study information: From public TCR beta signatures came an indication of both CMV infection and matching HLA type. The study, taken as a whole, reports: Public TCR beta family frequency separated CMV-and-HLA carriers, including in an independent cohort.

TCRdb re-derived calls from the reads in MiXCR, one entry per CDR3 protein. The data contain around 71,000 distinct CDR3 sequences, 35% to 45% of them singletons. To note about this clonotype: What it binds is unknown.

Germline lookup yields CDR1 SEHNR and CDR2 FQNEAQ (reference sequence). The CDR3 extends over 16 amino acids. V was clipped by 4 bases and J by 4 bases; unmatched bases: 11. This clonotype was obtained from a human donor in good health (CMV status not recorded). Some clones in this sample may be carry-over from other donors' samples. The sample was CD8+ T cells from cultured PBMCs, taken from culture after CMV antigen stimulation. The gene calls are TRBV7-9 and TRBJ2-5; 8 bases match TRBD2. The CDR3 loop is CASSSARTSRRETQYF. The CDR3, as DNA: TGTGCCAGCAGCTCCGCCCGGACTAGCCGGAGAGAGACCCAGTACTTC. Drawing the rest from reference TRBV7-9 and TRBJ2-5, the complete variable domain is DTGVSQNPRHKITKRGQNVTFRCDPISEHNRLYWYRQTLGQGPEFLTYFQNEAQLEKSRLLSDRFSAERPKGSFSTLEIQRTEQGDSAMYLCASSSARTSRRETQYFGPGTRLLVL.